This T cell receptor (beta chain) stems from a study of CD8 T cells in Susac syndrome. Study context: Clinically active disease was present in more than five of the sequenced Susac syndrome patients. Eight of these patients were in remission.

Reverse transcription of about 0.45 to 1 ug RNA was carried out with random hexamers. One entry per CDR3 protein, called by TCRdb with MiXCR from the immunoSEQ multiplex PCR reads. The sample comprises 74,000 or so distinct CDR3 sequences, 90% to 95% of which are singletons, and about 0.52% rests with the top ten. Germline V gene sequence: CDR1 SGHTA, CDR2 FQGTGA. CDR3 length equals 16 residues. V lost 1 base and J 1 base, leaving 8 bases between the germline ends. The source of this sequence is a human donor with Susac syndrome. The J gene is TRBJ2-6, the V gene TRBV7-3; no reliable D call. The specimen was CD4+ T cells from PBMCs. The CDR3 bases are TGTGCCAGCAGCTTAATAGTACCTTCTGGGGCCAACGTCCTGACTTTC. This sequence encodes CASSLIVPSGANVLTF. The variable domain in full, with the rest retrieved from reference TRBV7-3 and TRBJ2-6, is GAGVSQTPSNKVTEKGKYVELRCDPISGHTALYWYRQSLGQGPEFLIYFQGTGAADDSGLPNDRFFAVRPEGSVSTLKIQRTERGDSAVYLCASSLIVPSGANVLTFGAGSRLTVL.